The 24 T cell receptor beta chains below all came from one sample that was sequenced in a study of cytotoxic CD8 clonotypes in ibrutinib-treated CLL. Profiling relied on immunoSEQ multiplex PCR, and the TCRdb table lists in-frame clones only, not all of them. The data contain 70,000 to 85,000 clones, 75% to 85% of them seen just once; the ten biggest clones take up 7.5% to 8%. Sample: PBMCs, taken at disease progression, from a patient treated with ibrutinib. Receptors were obtained from a human donor with chronic lymphocytic leukemia.

The rearrangement uses TRBV5-1 and TRBJ1-3; 10 positions agree with TRBD1. The CDR3 loop spans 16 amino acids. CDR1 SGHRS and CDR2 YFSETQ come from the germline V gene. The J segment lost 6 bases and the V segment lost 3 bases, leaving 9 bases of the junction unmatched. The CDR3 bases are TGCGCCAGCAGCTCTACAATCGGGACAGGGGTAAACACCATATATTTT. Translating it yields CASSSTIGTGVNTIYF.

This clone is a singleton in its sample. This chain connects TRBV25-1 to TRBJ2-5, with a weak D call TRBD1 (6 bases). Trimming took 6 bases from V and 2 from J, leaving 19 bases between them. The CDR3 is 16 amino acids. Germline CDR1 and CDR2: MGHDK and SYGVNS. CDR3 region: CASRGRKGQPQETQYF. In DNA form, the CDR3 reads TGTGCCAGCAGGGGGAGAAAGGGACAACCACAAGAGACCCAGTACTTC.

The rearrangement joins TRBV6-1 to TRBJ1-6, with 11 nucleotides matching TRBD1. Trimming cost V 3 bases and J 5 bases; bases outside gene matches: 6. Germline V gene data show CDR1 as MNHNS and CDR2 as SASEGT. The CDR3 covers 17 residues. In DNA form, the CDR3 reads TGTGCCAGCAGTGACCCGGGACAGGGGGGAAATAATTCACCCCTCCACTTT. The encoded protein is CASSDPGQGGNNSPLHF.

The V call is TRBV5-1, the J call TRBJ2-2, with 8 bases that match TRBD2. The CDR3 length is 18 residues. Germline V gene data show CDR1 as SGHRS and CDR2 as YFSETQ. The ends lost 0 bases at V and 5 bases at J; junction bases unmatched: 12. The DNA of the CDR3 is TGCGCCAGCAGCTTGGAGTCTAGCGGGCCCACCATAACCGGGGAGCTGTTTTTT. Its protein product is CASSLESSGPTITGELFF.

Here the CDR3 reads CASSIRQGSSYEQYF. The CDR3 bases are TGTGCCAGCAGCATCCGACAGGGAAGCTCCTACGAGCAGTACTTC. The rearrangement uses TRBV7-6 and TRBJ2-7; 7 bases agree with TRBD1. The V segment lost 5 bases and the J segment 0 bases; nucleotides outside the gene matches: 7. The CDR3 runs 15 residues. In germline, CDR1 is SGHVS, CDR2 FNYEAQ.

The sample holds a few counts of this clone. The V and J genes are TRBV5-1 and TRBJ1-6, with 8 bases fitting TRBD1. CDR1 is SGHRS, CDR2 YFSETQ, per germline. The CDR3 is 15 amino acids. With V trimmed by 4 bases and J by 8 bases, 8 bases remained unmatched. The CDR3 sequence is CASSPGQGGDSPLHF. DNA of the CDR3: TGCGCCAGCAGCCCCGGACAGGGTGGGGATTCACCCCTCCACTTT. Full variable domain (remainder filled in from reference TRBV5-1 and TRBJ1-6): KAGVTQTPRYLIKTRGQQVTLSCSPISGHRSVSWYQQTPGQGLQFLFEYFSETQRNKGNFPGRFSGRQFSNSRSEMNVSTLELGDSALYLCASSPGQGGDSPLHFGNGTRLTVT.

V and J are TRBV18 and TRBJ2-7; perhaps TRBD2 as D (6 bases). The CDR3 consists of 15 residues. The germline V gene has CDR1 KGHSH and CDR2 LQKENI. The V gene lost 0 bases and the J gene lost 3 bases, with 12 bases spanning the gap. Written as DNA, the CDR3 is TGTGCCAGCTCACCACCGGAGGGAGTTTTCTACGAGCAGTACTTC. It encodes CASSPPEGVFYEQYF.

This clone turned up a few times. This chain links TRBV5-1 with TRBJ1-3; unclear D gene. The CDR3 totals 13 residues. V lost 1 base, J lost 7 bases, and 9 bases lay in between. CDR1 is SGHRS and CDR2 is YFSETQ in the germline V gene. This CDR3 is CASSLTVANTIYF. The CDR3 nucleotides are TGCGCCAGCAGCTTGACAGTTGCGAACACCATATATTTT.

The V call is TRBV9, the J call TRBJ2-2; TRBD2 matches 8 bases. Germline CDR1 reads SGDLS; CDR2 reads YYNGEE. The trim removed 3 bases at V and 6 bases at J, leaving 7 bases unmatched. The CDR3 extends over 15 amino acids. The CDR3 DNA follows: TGTGCCAGCAGCGCGCGGGGGGCCCCCGCCGGGGAGCTGTTTTTT. It encodes CASSARGAPAGELFF.

This chain connects TRBV6-5 to TRBJ1-1, with D perhaps TRBD1 (5 bases). This CDR3 region has 16 residues. The germline V gene has CDR1 MNHEY and CDR2 SVGAGI. V was trimmed by 2 bases and J by 0 bases, leaving 13 bases between them. Here the CDR3 DNA reads TGTGCCAGCAGTTACGGGACGGTTTACATGAACACTGAAGCTTTCTTT. As protein: CASSYGTVYMNTEAFF.

This chain uses TRBV2 with TRBJ2-7; 11 nucleotides agree with TRBD2. Germline V CDR1 and CDR2: SNHLY, FYNNEI. The CDR3 is 15 residues long. The J segment lost 3 bases and the V segment lost 6 bases, leaving 7 bases of the junction unmatched. CDR3 loop: CASRVLAGGFYEQYF. CDR3 sequence (DNA): TGTGCCAGCAGGGTTCTAGCGGGAGGATTCTACGAGCAGTACTTC. Looking up the rest from reference TRBV2 and TRBJ2-7 gives the full variable domain: EPEVTQTPSHQVTQMGQEVILRCVPISNHLYFYWYRQILGQKVEFLVSFYNNEISEKSEIFDDQFSVERPDGSNFTLKIRSTKLEDSAMYFCASRVLAGGFYEQYFGPGTRLTVT.

The chain joins TRBV2 to TRBJ2-2, with 7 bases matching TRBD2. Germline values: CDR1 SNHLY, CDR2 FYNNEI. The CDR3 is 14 residues long. V lost 6 bases, J lost 7 bases, and 8 bases stayed unmatched. The CDR3 DNA reads TGTGCCAGCAGGGCGGATCGGGGGGTCGGGGAGCTGTTTTTT. It codes for CASRADRGVGELFF.

The chain has TRBV10-3 and TRBJ1-5; 10 positions match TRBD1. The CDR3 loop spans 15 amino acids. The J segment lost 6 bases and the V segment lost 6 bases, leaving 8 bases of the junction unmatched. The germline gives CDR1 ENHRY, CDR2 SYGVKD. CDR3 coding DNA: TGTGCCATCAGCGAGACAGGGGGCGGGGGTCAGCCCCAGCATTTT. Protein: CAISETGGGGQPQHF.

The chain joins TRBV7-2 to TRBJ1-1; tentative D call: TRBD1 (5 bases). CDR3 length equals 13 residues. V was pared by 1 base and J by 4 bases, with 7 bases between. Germline-derived CDR1 and CDR2 are SGHTA and FQGNSA. CDR3 sequence reads: CASSLDRGTEAFF. The DNA of the CDR3 is TGTGCCAGCAGCTTAGATAGGGGCACTGAAGCTTTCTTT.

The chain links TRBV5-1 to TRBJ1-3; 8 nucleotides line up with TRBD1. Germline V gene lookup returns CDR1 SGHRS and CDR2 YFSETQ. The CDR3 runs 15 residues. V shed 4 bases and J 0 bases; nucleotides not matched to a gene: 3. The CDR3: CASSPGGYSGNTIYF. In DNA form, the CDR3 reads TGCGCCAGCAGCCCAGGGGGCTACTCTGGAAACACCATATATTTT.

The chain has TRBV19 and TRBJ2-1, with 7 bases aligning to TRBD2. The junction had 11 bases not matched to a gene; V was cut back by 3 bases and J by 9 bases. CDR1 LNHDA and CDR2 SQIVND come from the germline V gene (reference sequence). This CDR3 spans 15 amino acids. CDR3 sequence: CASSMGWTSSSEQFF. As DNA, the CDR3 is TGTGCCAGTAGTATGGGATGGACTAGTTCTAGTGAGCAGTTCTTC. The full variable domain, rest sourced from reference TRBV19 and TRBJ2-1, is DGGITQSPKYLFRKEGQNVTLSCEQNLNHDAMYWYRQDPGQGLRLIYYSQIVNDFQKGDIAEGYSVSREKKESFPLTVTSAQKNPTAFYLCASSMGWTSSSEQFFGPGTRLTVL.

The rearrangement joins TRBV5-4 to TRBJ1-4; 9 bases align to TRBD1. Germline CDR1 is SGHNT and CDR2 is YYREEE (reference sequence). V trimming: 0 bases; J trimming: 6 bases; junction bases outside the gene matches: 6. This CDR3 has 16 amino acids. CDR3 coding DNA: TGTGCCAGCAGCTTGGTAACAGGGGGCAGGTATGAAAAACTGTTTTTT. Its protein is CASSLVTGGRYEKLFF. Full variable domain (remainder filled in from reference TRBV5-4 and TRBJ1-4): ETGVTQSPTHLIKTRGQQVTLRCSSQSGHNTVSWYQQALGQGPQFIFQYYREEENGRGNFPPRFSGLQFPNYSSELNVNALELDDSALYLCASSLVTGGRYEKLFFGSGTQLSVL.

The chain recombines TRBV4-1 with TRBJ1-4; 8 bases line up with TRBD1. The V and J ends lost 4 bases and 5 bases, in that order; junction bases with no gene match: 9. The CDR3 totals 16 residues. Germline CDR1 and CDR2: MGHRA and YSYEKL. The CDR3: CASSRRPGGRNEKLFF. The CDR3 DNA is TGCGCCAGCAGCCGCAGGCCAGGGGGCAGGAATGAAAAACTGTTTTTT.

The table lists this clone with a count of one. The chain has TRBV4-1 and TRBJ1-2; D may be TRBD1 (5 bases). Germline V gives CDR1 MGHRA, CDR2 YSYEKL. This CDR3 comprises 16 residues. V gave up 1 base and J gave up 8 bases, with 20 bases separating them. The CDR3 region has the DNA TGCGCCAGCAGCCAAGCGTCACACCGGGGCGACGGCGGCTACACCTTC. This gives the protein CASSQASHRGDGGYTF.

This clone was seen a few times. J is TRBJ2-7 and V is TRBV19, with D tentatively TRBD2 (5 bases). This CDR3 spans 17 amino acids. Trimming shortened V by 1 base and J by 1 base, and 17 bases separated the two germline ends. Germline V gives CDR1 LNHDA, CDR2 SQIVND (reference sequence). The CDR3 region has the DNA TGTGCCAGTAGTATAGTAGGAGAGGGTCACCATTCCTACGAGCAGTACTTC. Residues: CASSIVGEGHHSYEQYF.

The V and J genes are TRBV18 and TRBJ2-1; 9 bases agree with TRBD1. Germline assignment: CDR1 KGHSH and CDR2 LQKENI. The CDR3 spans 17 residues. V trimming: 3 bases; J trimming: 1 base; junction bases outside the gene matches: 7. CDR3 in DNA: TGTGCCAGCTCACCTTTGGAAGGGACAGGGTCCTACAATGAGCAGTTCTTC. Its translation: CASSPLEGTGSYNEQFF.

The V call is TRBV10-3, the J call TRBJ1-5; D is perhaps TRBD1 (6 bases). Germline CDR1 and CDR2: ENHRY and SYGVKD. The CDR3 runs 13 residues. Between the trimmed V and J ends, which lost 4 bases and 7 bases, there was a span of 11 bases. CDR3: CAISAAGVQPQHF. CDR3 nucleotides: TGTGCCATCAGTGCGGCAGGGGTCCAGCCCCAGCATTTT.

This chain connects TRBV30 to TRBJ2-1, with a tentative D call TRBD2 (5 bases). CDR1 is GTSNPN and CDR2 is SVGIG in the germline V gene (reference sequence). This CDR3 contains 13 residues. V gave up 1 base and J gave up 7 bases, with 11 bases separating them. In DNA form, the CDR3 reads TGTGCCTGGAGTGGAGACCCGGGGAATGAGCAGTTCTTC. Protein product: CAWSGDPGNEQFF.

The gene calls are TRBV6-5 and TRBJ1-5; D is unclear. This CDR3 has 13 amino acids. V gave up 4 bases and J gave up 4 bases, with 8 bases separating them. Germline CDR1 is MNHEY and CDR2 is SVGAGI. The CDR3 spells CASSWERNQPQHF. CDR3 coding DNA: TGTGCCAGCAGTTGGGAAAGGAATCAGCCCCAGCATTTT.